The 6 T cell receptor beta chains listed next were all sequenced from one sample in a study of spatial heterogeneity in lung cancer. General study results and limits: It was found that expanded intratumoral alpha and beta TCR counts tracked tumor mutation counts.

For these TCRs, the target antigens are not known. Each CDR3 protein gets one entry after TCRdb re-called the 5' RACE reads with MiXCR. The data contain approximately 23,000 distinct CDR3 sequences, under 5.5% of them seen just once; the ten biggest clones take up 9% to 10%. Time point indicated: sample taken at primary tumor resection. The source was lung tumor tissue, collected at surgery. The receptor source for this set is a male donor with early-stage non-small cell lung cancer.

This clonotype was seen a handful of times. This chain connects TRBV29-1 to TRBJ2-1; 8 positions agree with TRBD2. This CDR3 is built from 13 residues. Trimming cost V 4 bases and J 9 bases; bases outside gene matches: 8. Per germline, CDR1 SQVTM and CDR2 ANQGSEA. In DNA form, the CDR3 reads TGCAGCGTTGGAGCGGGAGTTCTCAGTGAGCAGTTCTTC. Protein sequence: CSVGAGVLSEQFF.

This clonotype has a count of ten or more. This chain connects TRBV4-3 to TRBJ2-7, with a possible D match to TRBD2 (6 bases). This CDR3 comprises 17 residues. Per the germline V gene, CDR1 is LGHNA and CDR2 is YSLEER. Trimming shortened V by 1 base and J by 0 bases, and 16 bases separated the two germline ends. CDR3 region: CASSQVSGAASSYEQYF. CDR3 coding DNA: TGCGCCAGCAGCCAAGTATCGGGAGCGGCTAGCTCCTACGAGCAGTACTTC.

This clonotype has a count of ten or more. The chain is built from TRBV20-1 and TRBJ2-1; 8 nucleotides agree with TRBD2. This CDR3 spans 16 amino acids. Looked up from germline, CDR1 is DFQATT and CDR2 is SNEGSKA (reference sequence). Trimming took 3 bases from V and 4 from J; bases not matched to a gene: 11. The CDR3 is CSASTEAGGWYNEQFF. In nucleotides, the CDR3 is TGCAGTGCTAGCACAGAGGCGGGGGGCTGGTACAATGAGCAGTTCTTC.

In this sample, this clonotype turned up many times. V and J are TRBV10-3 and TRBJ2-6; the match to TRBD1 covers 7 bases. The CDR3 sequence is 17 residues long. J gave up 0 bases and V 6 bases, and 8 bases lay outside the gene matches. Per the germline V gene, CDR1 is ENHRY and CDR2 is SYGVKD. CDR3 region: CAIRHTGAVSGANVLTF. The CDR3 nucleotides read TGTGCCATCAGGCATACAGGGGCGGTCTCTGGGGCCAACGTCCTGACTTTC.

In its sample, this clonotype was seen a few times. This chain joins TRBV6-1 and TRBJ2-3; 10 bases match TRBD2. The CDR3 length is 15 residues. V lost 5 bases to trimming and J lost 4 bases; unmatched junction nucleotides: 6. The germline V gene has CDR1 MNHNS and CDR2 SASEGT. This CDR3 reads CASSTSGGASDTQYF. As DNA, the CDR3 is TGTGCCAGCAGTACCAGCGGGGGGGCCTCAGATACGCAGTATTTT.

This clonotype was observed many times. The J gene is TRBJ2-1, the V gene TRBV7-2; 7 positions agree with TRBD2. V was pared by 5 bases and J by 0 bases, with 19 bases of the junction left unmatched. CDR1 and CDR2 from the germline V gene are SGHTA and FQGNSA. The CDR3 is 20 residues long. The CDR3 region is CASSKTSSISSASSYNEQFF. Written as DNA, the CDR3 is TGTGCCAGCAGCAAGACTAGCTCCATATCATCCGCGAGCTCCTACAATGAGCAGTTCTTC. Full variable domain (missing parts from reference TRBV7-2 and TRBJ2-1): GAGVSQSPSNKVTEKGKDVELRCDPISGHTALYWYRQSLGQGLEFLIYFQGNSAPDKSGLPSDRFSAERTGGSVSTLTIQRTQQEDSAVYLCASSKTSSISSASSYNEQFFGPGTRLTVL.